This TCR beta chain comes out of a study of blood T cell repertoires in COVID-19. Clones were read by immunoSEQ multiplex PCR, and TCRdb kept only the in-frame ones, dropping some. The repertoire includes 90,000 to 100,000 clones, 87% of them detected once, and about 18% sits in the top ten. The CDR3 totals 15 residues. V was pared by 6 bases and J by 0 bases, with 3 bases of the junction left unmatched. The V gene's germline CDR1 is ENHRY and CDR2 SYGVKD. Sequences were obtained from peripheral blood. The sequence came from a woman aged 55-75 years with COVID-19, enrolled during active disease. The chain uses TRBV10-3 and TRBJ2-2, with 8 positions matching TRBD1. CDR3 sequence reads: CAIRGTGTNTGELFF. In DNA, the CDR3 is TGTGCCATCAGAGGGACAGGAACGAACACCGGGGAGCTGTTTTTT.